Listed below are T cell receptor beta chains from one sample, sequenced in a study of identical twins. TCRdb re-called the 5' RACE reads through MiXCR, storing one row per CDR3 protein. The sample consists of some 240,000 distinct CDR3 sequences, 10% to 13% of them appearing once. The sample comprised memory T cells sorted from blood. The source of these receptors is a man between 50 and 59 years old in good health. The CDR3 runs from the conserved cysteine through the conserved F or W. Each record gives: J gene, V gene, CDR3 protein.

>TRBJ2-7|TRBV6-2/TRBV6-3
CASSIGTGQWLDYEQYF
>TRBJ2-2|TRBV5-4
CASSLARTSVGGNRELFF
>TRBJ2-1|TRBV24-1
CATGRGNNEQFF
>TRBJ1-5|TRBV3-1
CASSQDQYQGRRQPQHF
>TRBJ1-3|TRBV5-1
CASSRTGVSSGNTIYF
>TRBJ2-6|TRBV5-1
CASSLDGISGANVLTF
>TRBJ2-6|TRBV5-1
CASSIQGGGANVLTF
>TRBJ2-7|TRBV6-1
CASSQAHWDEQYF
>TRBJ1-2|TRBV7-2
CASSLGPGVNYGYTF
>TRBJ1-2|TRBV20-1
CRPGGTTNYGYTF
>TRBJ2-6|TRBV24-1
CATSDPSGGANVLTF